The clone carrying this TCR beta chain came up a few times. Its antigen is as yet unknown. Between the trimmed V and J ends, which lost 6 bases and 2 bases, there was a span of 19 bases. This CDR3 spans 16 amino acids. Germline loops: CDR1 WNHNN, CDR2 SYGVQD (reference sequence). Profiling relied on immunoSEQ multiplex PCR, and the TCRdb table lists in-frame clones only, not all of them. The data contain about 14,000 clones, under 65% of them seen just once; the ten biggest clones take up 2% to 3%. The sample belongs to a study of neoadjuvant anti-PD-1 for oral cavity cancer. Whole-study context: Most patients had three to four biweekly doses of 3 mg/kg nivolumab before resection. Patients without progression received a fourth nivolumab dose around day 43, then surgical resection on days 50-56. General observations from the study: TCR analyses covered only three patients per response group. Treg/Th17 ratio rose with pretreatment blood and fell with post-treatment tumor TCRbeta clonality.

Source: PBMCs, taken before nivolumab (anti-PD-1) treatment. This sequence was found in a person aged 35-79 years with oral cavity squamous cell carcinoma. This chain uses TRBV10-1 with TRBJ1-1, with TRBD1 as a possible D gene (6 bases). Here the CDR3 DNA reads TGCGCCAGCAGCCCAGGGGACCGGGATTTCAACACTGAAGCTTTCTTT. It specifies CASSPGDRDFNTEAFF.